The present TCR beta chain was sequenced within a study of blood T cells in healthy people across ages. Trimming took 7 bases from V and 3 from J, leaving 19 bases between them. There are 15 residues in the CDR3. CDR1 SQVTM and CDR2 ANQGSEA come from the germline V gene. The second PCR ran about 6 to 12 cycles with a sample-barcoded 5' primer and J-beta primers. Every individual sample yielded 2.5 million or more paired-end reads (each containing CDR3). TCRdb re-called the 5' RACE reads with MiXCR, one entry per CDR3 protein. The sample lists around 1,600,000 distinct CDR3 sequences; 35% to 45% were seen once. All donors came from Russia, were Caucasian and healthy, and spanned ages roughly 6 to 95. General study findings and limits: It was held that diversity estimates obtained from one million T cells represented underestimates.

This clonotype occurred many times. What it binds is unknown. The clonotype originates from a woman under 30 in good health. The chain uses TRBV29-1 and TRBJ2-1; D may be TRBD1 (6 bases). What was sequenced was blood. The DNA of the CDR3 is TGCAGCGGTGGAGGTTTGGGGGCACGCTACAATGAGCAGTTCTTC. Its translation: CSGGGLGARYNEQFF.